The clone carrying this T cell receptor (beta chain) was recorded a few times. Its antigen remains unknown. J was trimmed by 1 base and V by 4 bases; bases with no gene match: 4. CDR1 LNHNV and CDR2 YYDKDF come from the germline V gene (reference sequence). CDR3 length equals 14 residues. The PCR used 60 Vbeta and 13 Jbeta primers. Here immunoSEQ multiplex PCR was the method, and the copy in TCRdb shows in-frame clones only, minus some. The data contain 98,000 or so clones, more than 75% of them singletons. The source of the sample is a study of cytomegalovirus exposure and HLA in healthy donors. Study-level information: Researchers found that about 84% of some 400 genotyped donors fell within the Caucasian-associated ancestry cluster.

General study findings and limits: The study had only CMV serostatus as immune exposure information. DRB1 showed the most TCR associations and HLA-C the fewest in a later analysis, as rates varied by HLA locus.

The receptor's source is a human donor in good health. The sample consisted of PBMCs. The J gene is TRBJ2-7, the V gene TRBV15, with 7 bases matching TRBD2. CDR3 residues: CATSMGGQSYEQYF. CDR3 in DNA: TGTGCCACCAGCATGGGAGGGCAGTCCTACGAGCAGTACTTC.